The 21 T cell receptor beta chains below all came from one sample that was sequenced in a study of blood T cell repertoires in COVID-19. Clones were sequenced by immunoSEQ multiplex PCR, and TCRdb holds only the in-frame ones, with some missing. This sample has 55,000 to 70,000 clones, with roughly 82% found just once. The sequencing sample was made of peripheral blood. Source of these receptors: an older woman with acute or convalescent COVID-19.

J is TRBJ1-3 and V is TRBV19, with D uncertain. The CDR3 runs to 16 residues. Germline lookup yields CDR1 LNHDA and CDR2 SQIVND (reference sequence). The V and J ends lost 5 bases and 0 bases respectively, with 14 bases between them. The CDR3 here is CASSFLQSGSGNTIYF. The CDR3 DNA is TGTGCCAGTAGTTTTCTGCAAAGCGGCTCTGGAAACACCATATATTTT.

V usage is TRBV4-2 and J usage is TRBJ1-6; 9 bases align to TRBD1. Germline V lookup: CDR1 LGHNA, CDR2 YNFKEQ. The CDR3 extends over 15 amino acids. Unmatched junction bases numbered 4, after V lost 0 bases and J lost 10 bases. CDR3 bases: TGTGCCAGCAGCCAAGATGGGGACAGGGAGTCACCCCTCCACTTT. As protein: CASSQDGDRESPLHF.

The rearrangement uses TRBV5-8 and TRBJ2-3, with D perhaps matching TRBD2 (6 bases). CDR3 length: 15 residues. Trimming cost V 2 bases and J 2 bases, with 12 bases left between them. In germline, CDR1 is SGHTS, CDR2 YDEGEE. CDR3 nucleotide sequence: TGTGCCAGCAGCTTAGGAGGGAAGAACACAGATACGCAGTATTTT. The encoded protein is CASSLGGKNTDTQYF.

The chain combines TRBV18 with TRBJ2-1; 8 bases map to TRBD2. In germline, CDR1 is KGHSH, CDR2 LQKENI. CDR3 length: 14 residues. V was clipped by 5 bases and J by 6 bases; unmatched bases: 6. The CDR3 sequence: CASSKSGSPNEQFF. CDR3 bases: TGTGCCAGCTCAAAAAGCGGGAGTCCCAATGAGCAGTTCTTC.

This chain connects TRBV10-2 to TRBJ2-7, with D possibly TRBD1 on 5 matching bases. Germline CDR1 is WSHSY and CDR2 is SAAADI. The CDR3 has 12 residues. Trimming left V 4 bases short and J 6 bases short, with 10 bases between. The CDR3 loop reads CASSVRRGEQYF. DNA for the CDR3: TGCGCCAGCAGTGTACGAAGGGGCGAGCAGTACTTC.

The V call is TRBV6-1, the J call TRBJ1-2; D remains ambiguous. Germline-derived CDR1 and CDR2 are MNHNS and SASEGT. CDR3 length: 13 amino acids. Trimming left V 0 bases short and J 4 bases short, with 6 bases between. Here the CDR3 DNA reads TGTGCCAGCAGTGAAGCCGGAGTCTATGGCTACACCTTC. It translates to CASSEAGVYGYTF.

CDR3 sequence: CASSKTGGASENTIYF. CDR3 in DNA: TGTGCCAGCAGTAAGACAGGGGGCGCGTCAGAAAACACCATATATTTT. This rearrangement joins TRBV5-4 to TRBJ1-3; 10 bases align to TRBD1. Germline trimming cut 5 bases from V and 6 bases from J; bases unmatched to any gene: 11. The germline CDR1 and CDR2 sequences are SGHNT and YYREEE (reference sequence). CDR3 length: 16 residues.

The genes are TRBV3-1 (or the pseudogene TRBV3-2) and TRBJ2-2; 7 bases are a match to TRBD2. Trimming cost V 4 bases and J 0 bases; bases outside gene matches: 5. The germline gives CDR1 LGHDT, CDR2 YNNKEL (reference sequence). The CDR3 is made up of 16 amino acids. CDR3: CASSPWAGANTGELFF. CDR3 DNA sequence: TGTGCCAGCAGCCCGTGGGCGGGGGCGAACACCGGGGAGCTGTTTTTT.

This clone showed up just once. This rearrangement joins TRBV5-1 to TRBJ2-7; the match to TRBD2 covers 15 bases. CDR1 is SGHRS, CDR2 YFSETQ, per germline. There are 17 residues in the CDR3. Losses at the gene ends were 2 bases for V and 5 bases for J; bases not matched to a gene: 8. The CDR3 reads CASSFGGRTSGGDEQYF. The CDR3 nucleotides are TGCGCCAGCAGCTTTGGAGGAAGGACTAGCGGGGGGGACGAGCAGTACTTC.

V gene TRBV6-5 combines with J gene TRBJ2-1, with D possibly being TRBD2 (6 bases). Trimming removed 8 bases at V and 8 bases at J, with 16 bases between. The germline V gene encodes CDR1 MNHEY and CDR2 SVGAGI. The CDR3 is 13 residues long. CDR3 loop: CASDGGFFDEQFF. In nucleotides, the CDR3 is TGTGCCAGCGACGGAGGGTTCTTCGATGAGCAGTTCTTC.

The chain uses TRBV6-5 and TRBJ2-1, with 7 bases identical to TRBD1. V was clipped by 6 bases and J by 7 bases; unmatched bases: 6. The CDR3 runs 13 residues. Per the germline V gene, CDR1 is MNHEY and CDR2 is SVGAGI. Written as DNA, the CDR3 is TGTGCCAGCAGGGCAGGGGGTGGGAATGAGCAGTTCTTC. Residues: CASRAGGGNEQFF.

This clone showed up just a few times. The chain has TRBV2 and TRBJ2-1; the D is unclear. With 1 base removed from V and 4 bases from J, the gap between germline ends came to 5 bases. CDR1 and CDR2 from the germline V gene are SNHLY and FYNNEI. This CDR3 region has 13 residues. DNA for the CDR3: TGTGCCAGCAGTGAAGAGAGTTACAATGAGCAGTTCTTC. It yields the protein CASSEESYNEQFF.

To note about this clone: Other DNA sequences in the sample encode the same CDR3. This chain joins TRBV2 and TRBJ2-7; 10 bases match TRBD1. CDR1 and CDR2 from the germline V gene are SNHLY and FYNNEI. The V segment lost 7 bases and the J segment 4 bases; nucleotides outside the gene matches: 7. The CDR3 spans 14 residues. CDR3 amino acids: CASTTTGGDYEQYF. CDR3 in DNA: TGTGCCAGCACAACGACAGGGGGCGATTACGAGCAGTACTTC.

J is TRBJ1-3 and V is TRBV6-5, with D maybe TRBD1 (6 bases). V was clipped by 9 bases and J by 4 bases, with 10 bases between them. Germline V gives CDR1 MNHEY, CDR2 SVGAGI. This CDR3 comprises 12 residues. CDR3 nucleotides: TGTGCCAGAATCGGGACAGGAAACACCATATATTTT. Translation gives CARIGTGNTIYF.

CDR3 DNA: TGCGCCAGCAGCTCAGCGGGGGGGCCGGTAGGGGAGCTGTTTTTT. The encoded protein is CASSSAGGPVGELFF. The rearrangement uses TRBV5-1 and TRBJ2-2, with 10 positions matching TRBD2. J gave up 8 bases and V 3 bases, and 7 bases lay outside the gene matches. This CDR3 spans 15 amino acids. Germline CDR1 reads SGHRS; CDR2 reads YFSETQ.

The chain recombines TRBV19 with TRBJ1-2; D may be TRBD1 (6 bases). CDR3 size: 14 residues. The germline V gene has CDR1 LNHDA and CDR2 SQIVND (reference sequence). Trimming left V 4 bases short and J 6 bases short, with 15 bases between. Written as DNA, the CDR3 is TGTGCCAGTAGTAATCTTGGGACAAGACATGGCTACACCTTC. This gives the protein CASSNLGTRHGYTF.

This clone occurred a few times. The rearrangement links TRBV11-3 to TRBJ1-1; TRBD1 matches at 8 bases. Looked up from germline, CDR1 is SGHNT and CDR2 is YENEEA. This CDR3 comprises 14 residues. Trimming took 5 bases from V and 1 from J; bases not matched to a gene: 3. For the CDR3, the DNA is TGTGCCAGCAGCCCGGGACAGGCGAACACTGAAGCTTTCTTT. It specifies CASSPGQANTEAFF.

This clone was observed a handful of times. This sequence joins TRBV3-1 (or the pseudogene TRBV3-2) and TRBJ1-3; D is undetermined. Germline CDR1 is LGHDT and CDR2 is YNNKEL (reference sequence). Trimming cost V 8 bases and J 0 bases, with 8 bases left between them. The length of the CDR3 is 13 residues. This CDR3 reads CASAVDSGNTIYF. The CDR3 DNA sequence: TGTGCCAGCGCGGTAGACTCTGGAAACACCATATATTTT.

This rearrangement joins TRBV29-1 to TRBJ1-2, with unresolved D. The germline V gene has CDR1 SQVTM and CDR2 ANQGSEA. With 3 bases removed from V and 0 bases from J, the gap between germline ends came to 11 bases. The CDR3 is made up of 14 amino acids. CDR3 coding DNA: TGCAGCGTTGAGCTAATTGAACCTAACTATGGCTACACCTTC. It codes for CSVELIEPNYGYTF.

The J gene is TRBJ1-6, the V gene TRBV7-2; D not resolved. Trimming stripped 5 bases from V and 0 bases from J, with 17 bases between. Germline CDR1 SGHTA, CDR2 FQGNSA. This CDR3 is built from 18 residues. CDR3 region: CASSLHGVESSYNSPLHF. The CDR3, as DNA: TGTGCCAGCAGCCTCCACGGGGTGGAAAGCTCCTATAATTCACCCCTCCACTTT.

This chain joins TRBV24-1 and TRBJ1-3; D remains ambiguous. Germline V gene lookup returns CDR1 KGHDR and CDR2 SFDVKD. V was clipped by 8 bases and J by 11 bases, with 12 bases between them. The CDR3 is 11 residues long. The DNA of the CDR3 is TGTGCCACCAACCGCCGGTCCCCCATATATTTT. It encodes CATNRRSPIYF.